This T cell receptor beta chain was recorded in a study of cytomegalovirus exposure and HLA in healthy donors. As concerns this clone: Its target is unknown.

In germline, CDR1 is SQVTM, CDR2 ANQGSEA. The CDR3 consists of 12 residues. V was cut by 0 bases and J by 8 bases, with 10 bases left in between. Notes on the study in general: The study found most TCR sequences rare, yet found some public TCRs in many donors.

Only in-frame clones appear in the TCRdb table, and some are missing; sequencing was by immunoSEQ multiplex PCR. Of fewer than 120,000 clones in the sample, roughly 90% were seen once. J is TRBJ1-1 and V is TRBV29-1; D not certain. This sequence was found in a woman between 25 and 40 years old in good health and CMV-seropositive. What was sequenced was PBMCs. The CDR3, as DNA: TGCAGCGTTGAAGATATGGCGGTCGAAGCTTTCTTT. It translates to CSVEDMAVEAFF.